This TCR beta chain was recorded in a study of cytomegalovirus exposure and HLA in healthy donors. Study outcomes and limitations: Highly shared sequence variants in one cluster were likely a sequencing artifact. Common viral pathogens (according to a later analysis) appeared linked to several of the most significant clusters. Most TCR sequences were uncommon, yet certain public TCRs appeared in many donors. In a later analysis, TCR beta V- and J-gene trimming was associated with a missense DCLRE1C variant.

Amplification used 60 Vbeta primers and 13 Jbeta primers. Method: immunoSEQ multiplex PCR; TCRdb's copy keeps in-frame clones and lacks some. The sample carries approximately 180,000 clones, about four fifths recorded once. There are a few counts of this clone. As yet, its antigen is unknown. This receptor was identified in a man between 18 and 29 years old in good health and CMV-seronegative. The sequenced material came from PBMCs.

CDR3 nucleotide sequence: TGTGCCAGTAGTATAGGGGCCGCCGTCTACGAGCAGTACTTC. Translation: CASSIGAAVYEQYF. This chain connects TRBV19 to TRBJ2-7, with no clear D. Germline values: CDR1 LNHDA, CDR2 SQIVND (reference sequence). V was trimmed by 1 base and J by 3 bases, leaving 10 bases between them. This CDR3 contains 14 residues.